These T cell receptor beta chains were read from a single sample in a study of blood T cells in healthy people across ages. TCRdb re-derived calls from the 5' RACE reads in MiXCR, one entry per CDR3 protein. The table records fewer than 2,000,000 distinct CDR3 sequences, 39% of them present only once. Sequenced sample: blood. These receptors were obtained from a human donor in good health. CDR3s include the opening cysteine and the closing phenylalanine or tryptophan. D genes are given only for firm matches. Not every row has a clone size; where given, it reads once, few, many or a size class.

CDR3 | DNA | V | D | size | J
CASSLTGHPMALHF | TGTGCCAGCAGTTTAACGGGACATCCTATGGCCCTCCACTTT | TRBV28 | . | few | TRBJ1-6
CASSFGQGAYNEQFF | TGTGCCAGCAGCTTTGGGCAGGGGGCCTACAATGAGCAGTTCTTC | TRBV11-1 | TRBD1 | few | TRBJ2-1
CASSQWGEGGETQYF | TGTGCCAGCAGCCAGTGGGGGGAAGGGGGAGAGACCCAGTACTTC | TRBV12-3/TRBV12-4 | . | . | TRBJ2-5
CASSQGQDNYDYTF | TGCGCCAGCAGCCAAGGACAGGATAACTATGACTACACCTTC | TRBV4-1 | . | . | TRBJ1-2
CASIFQETQYF | TGTGCCAGCATTTTTCAAGAGACCCAGTACTTC | TRBV6-5 | . | . | TRBJ2-5
CASSALGGYTEAFF | TGTGCCAGCAGTGCCCTAGGGGGGTACACTGAAGCTTTCTTT | TRBV28 | . | few | TRBJ1-1
CASSYTGAGQPQHF | TGTGCCAGCAGTTACACAGGGGCTGGTCAGCCCCAGCATTTT | TRBV6-5 | TRBD1 | many | TRBJ1-5
CSVGGGAQETQYF | TGCAGCGTTGGCGGGGGAGCTCAAGAGACCCAGTACTTC | TRBV29-1 | TRBD2 | . | TRBJ2-5
CASSQWSRDRQYF | TGTGCCAGCAGCCAATGGTCCCGGGACAGACAGTATTTT | TRBV13 | TRBD1 | . | TRBJ2-3
CASSVGPGPISSPLHF | TGTGCCAGCAGCGTAGGTCCAGGACCAATTTCTTCACCCCTCCACTTT | TRBV9 | . | few | TRBJ1-6
CASRGGRRNSPLHF | TGTGCCAGCAGGGGGGGCAGAAGGAATTCACCCCTCCACTTT | TRBV7-2 | . | few | TRBJ1-6
CASSLVGGGARETQYF | TGTGCCAGCAGCTTAGTCGGCGGGGGGGCTCGCGAGACCCAGTACTTC | TRBV11-2 | TRBD2 | . | TRBJ2-5
CASSETARQSGEQFF | TGCGCCAGCAGTGAGACCGCTCGACAGTCGGGGGAGCAGTTCTTC | TRBV10-2 | . | . | TRBJ2-1
CASSSTLSREFF | TGTGCCAGCAGCTCAACCTTGTCGAGGGAGTTCTTC | TRBV6-2/TRBV6-3 | . | few | TRBJ2-1
CASSLFYSSGEGNEQFF | TGTGCCAGCAGTTTATTTTATAGTAGCGGGGAGGGGAATGAGCAGTTCTTC | TRBV28 | TRBD2 | . | TRBJ2-1
CSAPEADTQYF | TGCAGTGCTCCTGAGGCAGATACGCAGTATTTT | TRBV20-1 | . | few | TRBJ2-3
CASSPIAWAGRGTEAFF | TGCGCCAGCAGCCCTATAGCTTGGGCAGGGCGGGGAACTGAAGCTTTCTTT | TRBV5-1 | . | once | TRBJ1-1